This T cell receptor beta chain was sequenced in a study of T cell responses to AZD1222 COVID-19 vaccine (dated by TCRdb to the early 2020s). Regarding the complete study: Because spike-specific TCR depth and breadth did not differ between the two schedules, AZD1222 recipients who got a second dose at roughly 4 weeks were pooled with those who got a second dose at roughly 12 weeks. A total of about 240 trial participants underwent TCR sequencing, of whom 207 received two doses of AZD1222 and about 25 received two doses of the MenACWY control vaccine. Trial participants were enrolled by age into subgroups of 18-55, 56-69 and 70-plus years, and about 150, 27 and 61 TCR-sequenced participants, respectively, were included in these subgroups. Broad study findings and their caveats: Because no day 14 peak-response samples were available, repertoires were characterized only after the peak T cell response. Conclusions about previously exposed vaccinees were limited because only six AZD1222 recipients were SARS-CoV-2 seropositive at baseline. After two AZD1222 doses, both the breadth and the depth of spike-specific TCRs were significantly higher than at day 0 and than in MenACWY recipients. Nearly half of unique spike-specific TCRs reportedly recognized epitopes outside regions mutated in the B.1.351 and B.1.1.7 variants. In the small 56-69-year group, the increase in depth fell short of significance, most likely because of low power. Vaccine-associated CD4 TCRs spanned the whole spike protein, with dominant responses in regions 160-218 and 743-854. Most participants were white British and females outnumbered males, and the authors suggested that clonal diversity may have been underestimated.

The cysteine opens and the phenylalanine closes a CDR3 of 13 amino acids. The retained sequence is limited to the CDR3, 39 bases, with the frame set at the first base. CDR1 is given as LGHNA and CDR2 as YSLEER, both from the germline V gene. The junction shows trimming of 4 bases on V and 13 bases on J, plus 19 bases between the germline ends. Of note for this clone: No cognate antigen has been identified for it. Base qualities are not recorded, but no much larger clone differs from it by a single base.

The CDR3 regions of human TCRbeta chains were analyzed by immunosequencing. From the authors' description of their analysis: TCRs in the repertoires were matched against a reference library of SARS-CoV-2-specific TCRs that had been generated with the MIRA antigen-specificity platform. Breadth was defined as the fraction of unique TCRs that were SARS-CoV-2-associated. Depth was defined as the fraction of total T cells that were SARS-CoV-2-associated. Using the MIRA data, every spike-specific TCR was mapped to the spike region that the TCR reacted to and assigned to either a CD4 or a CD8 class. Log10-transformed breadth and depth values were compared by one-way ANOVA with Sidak's multiple comparisons tests. TCRdb took over this immuneACCESS table, retaining in-frame rearrangements with V and J assigned. Such tables are incomplete; in checked studies, under half of the missing clones stem from an unresolved V gene, and the remainder is unexplained. The V and J calls and clone size were taken over from that table, and D and trimming were inferred from the DNA. The sample table shows 150,000 to 200,000 clones, and 92% are seen once. The ten largest clones take up approximately 1.5% of the sample.

What the time point label conveys for this sample: baseline before first vaccination. The vaccinee samples were drawn from two UK trials, COV001 and COV002, one of which was a single-blind randomized controlled phase 2/3 trial testing AZD1222 (ChAdOx1 nCoV-19) in healthy adults. Trial participant PBMC samples were collected at day 0 and day 28 after the second dose for TCRbeta chain sequencing. The chain employs TRBV4-3 and TRBJ1-2; perhaps TRBD1 is the D gene, with 6 bases matching. The sequence came from an adult in good health. The material sequenced was peripheral blood, taken on day 0 of AZD1222 vaccination. CDR3 loop: CASSPPRDRTRTF. The DNA reads TGCGCCAGCAGCCCCCCCCGAGACAGGACTCGCACCTTC.